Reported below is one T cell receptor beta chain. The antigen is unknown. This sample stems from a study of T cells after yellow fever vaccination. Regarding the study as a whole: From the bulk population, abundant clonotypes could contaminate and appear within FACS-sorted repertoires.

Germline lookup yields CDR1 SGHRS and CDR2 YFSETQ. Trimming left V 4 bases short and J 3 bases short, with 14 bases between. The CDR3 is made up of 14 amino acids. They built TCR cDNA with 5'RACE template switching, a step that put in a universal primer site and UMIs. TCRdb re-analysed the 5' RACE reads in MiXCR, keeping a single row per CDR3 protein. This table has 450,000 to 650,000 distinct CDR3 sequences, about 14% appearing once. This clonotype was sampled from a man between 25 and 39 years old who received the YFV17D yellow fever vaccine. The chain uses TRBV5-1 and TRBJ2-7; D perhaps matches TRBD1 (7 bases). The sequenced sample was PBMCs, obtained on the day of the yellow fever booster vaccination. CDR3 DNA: TGCGCCAGCAGCCCCCAGGGGGGCCTCTACGAGCAGTACTTC. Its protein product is CASSPQGGLYEQYF.